These T cell receptor beta chains were read from a single sample in a study of blood T cell repertoires in COVID-19. Here immunoSEQ multiplex PCR was the method, and the copy in TCRdb shows in-frame clones only, minus some. The data show around 170,000 clones, roughly four fifths seen once. The sample comprised peripheral blood. Source of these receptors: a human donor in a cohort sampled during active COVID-19. Each CDR3 is given with its conserved first and last residue. A D gene is named only where the DNA matches it firmly. Size values are once, few and many counts, or a class for expanded clones, and some rows have none.

len,abundance,d_gene,v_gene,j_gene,CDR3aa,CDR3nt
15,NA,TRBD1,TRBV28,TRBJ1-2,CASTLGTGANYGYTF,TGTGCCAGCACCCTCGGGACAGGAGCTAACTATGGCTACACCTTC
18,few,NA,TRBV7-2,TRBJ2-2,CASSSSRQGGGNTGELFF,TGTGCCAGCAGCTCCTCGAGGCAGGGAGGGGGGAACACCGGGGAGCTGTTTTTT
12,NA,NA,TRBV7-9,TRBJ1-6,CASSLARSPLHF,TGTGCCAGCAGCTTAGCCCGTTCACCCCTCCACTTT
11,once,NA,TRBV5-1,TRBJ1-2,CASSLDNGYTF,TGCGCCAGCAGCTTGGATAATGGCTACACCTTC
14,NA,NA,TRBV11-3,TRBJ2-3,CASSFGGVQGKQYF,TGTGCCAGCAGCTTTGGCGGGGTGCAGGGAAAGCAGTATTTT
15,NA,NA,TRBV3-1/TRBV3-2,TRBJ1-1,CASSQVAGMNTEAFF,TGTGCCAGCAGCCAAGTAGCGGGTATGAACACTGAAGCTTTCTTT
13,NA,NA,TRBV14,TRBJ1-1,CASSQDFSTEAFF,TGTGCCAGCAGCCAAGACTTTTCCACTGAAGCTTTCTTT
13,once,NA,TRBV7-3,TRBJ2-7,CASSTESGNEQYF,TGTGCCAGCAGCACCGAAAGCGGCAACGAGCAGTACTTC
14,few,NA,TRBV6-1,TRBJ1-1,CASSDGFLGERAFF,TGTGCCAGCAGTGACGGTTTCTTAGGAGAGAGAGCTTTCTTT
16,NA,TRBD2,TRBV18,TRBJ2-2,CASSPRLAGDTGELFF,TGTGCCAGCTCACCGCGACTAGCGGGGGACACCGGGGAGCTGTTTTTT
19,once,TRBD2,TRBV5-1,TRBJ2-2,CASSASTSGGNLNTGELFF,TGCGCCAGCAGCGCATCCACTAGCGGGGGAAACCTGAACACCGGGGAGCTGTTTTTT
15,NA,NA,TRBV11-2,TRBJ1-6,CASSFLVGSNSPLHF,TGTGCCAGCAGCTTCCTGGTCGGGAGTAATTCACCCCTCCACTTT
13,NA,TRBD1,TRBV29-1,TRBJ2-3,CSVKQGSTDTQYF,TGCAGCGTTAAACAGGGGAGCACAGATACGCAGTATTTT
15,NA,TRBD1,TRBV4-2,TRBJ1-2,CASSQGKGTDYGYTF,TGTGCCAGCAGCCAAGGAAAAGGGACAGATTATGGCTACACCTTC
16,NA,TRBD1,TRBV25-1,TRBJ2-7,CASSELSTGGAYEQYF,TGTGCCAGCAGTGAATTATCGACAGGGGGTGCCTACGAGCAGTACTTC
14,once,NA,TRBV6-6,TRBJ1-2,CASSYSKMSPGYTF,TGTGCCAGCAGTTACTCGAAAATGAGCCCGGGCTACACCTTC
11,NA,NA,TRBV27,TRBJ1-2,CASSSGYGYTF,TGTGCCAGCAGTTCAGGGTATGGCTACACCTTC
13,NA,NA,TRBV2,TRBJ2-7,CASTAGTFYEQYF,TGTGCCAGCACTGCGGGGACCTTCTACGAGCAGTACTTC
14,NA,TRBD2,TRBV7-3,TRBJ2-3,CASSLASGSDTQYF,TGTGCCAGCAGCCTCGCTAGCGGGAGTGATACGCAGTATTTT
16,once,TRBD1,TRBV7-8,TRBJ1-1,CASSLDPDRGGPEAFF,TGTGCCAGCAGCTTAGACCCCGACAGGGGTGGGCCTGAAGCTTTCTTT
18,NA,TRBD1,TRBV6-2/TRBV6-3,TRBJ1-5,CASSWQPGQGESNQPQHF,TGTGCCAGCAGTTGGCAACCGGGACAGGGGGAAAGCAATCAGCCCCAGCATTTT
12,NA,NA,TRBV5-6,TRBJ2-7,CASSTGPYEQYF,TGTGCCAGCAGTACAGGACCCTACGAGCAGTACTTC
14,NA,NA,TRBV2,TRBJ2-1,CASSSSVGVNEQFF,TGTGCCAGCAGCTCTTCAGTCGGGGTTAATGAGCAGTTCTTC
15,NA,TRBD1,TRBV10-3,TRBJ1-1,CATIAGGVGNTEAFF,TGTGCCACCATCGCAGGGGGAGTAGGGAACACTGAAGCTTTCTTT
16,NA,TRBD1,TRBV7-2,TRBJ1-2,CASSSQPGQSNYGYTF,TGTGCCAGCAGCTCCCAACCGGGACAGAGTAACTATGGCTACACCTTC
15,NA,TRBD1,TRBV7-3,TRBJ1-3,CASSPGQGAGNTIYF,TGTGCCAGCAGCCCGGGACAGGGGGCTGGAAACACCATATATTTT
16,NA,NA,TRBV2,TRBJ1-2,CASSPRTPGLNYGYTF,TGTGCCAGCAGTCCAAGAACCCCAGGGCTTAACTATGGCTACACCTTC
18,NA,TRBD2,TRBV5-5,TRBJ2-2,CASSAAGIAGKNTGELFF,TGTGCCAGCAGCGCGGCGGGGATAGCGGGGAAGAACACCGGGGAGCTGTTTTTT
19,once,TRBD2,TRBV4-1,TRBJ2-3,CASSQEWTSGRDSTDTQYF,TGCGCCAGCAGCCAAGAGTGGACTAGCGGGAGAGATAGCACAGATACGCAGTATTTT
14,NA,NA,TRBV7-3,TRBJ2-3,CASSLSGPGNTQYF,TGTGCCAGCAGCTTAAGCGGACCGGGAAATACGCAGTATTTT
18,NA,NA,TRBV7-6,TRBJ1-2,CASSLYLAGASSNYGYTF,TGTGCCAGCAGCTTATATCTCGCAGGGGCGTCCTCTAACTATGGCTACACCTTC
15,NA,NA,TRBV28,TRBJ2-7,CASSPPAGRPYEQYF,TGTGCCAGCAGTCCCCCGGCGGGACGGCCCTACGAGCAGTACTTC
15,NA,TRBD1,TRBV6-2/TRBV6-3,TRBJ2-3,CASSRQGATTDTQYF,TGTGCCAGCAGCAGACAGGGGGCTACCACAGATACGCAGTATTTT
15,once,TRBD1,TRBV5-4,TRBJ2-5,CASSSGDRAAETQYF,TGTGCCAGCAGCTCGGGGGACAGGGCGGCAGAGACCCAGTACTTC
16,NA,TRBD2,TRBV10-3,TRBJ2-2,CAISGRSGQSTGELFF,TGTGCCATCAGTGGTCGTAGCGGGCAGAGCACCGGGGAGCTGTTTTTT
14,NA,TRBD1,TRBV18,TRBJ2-5,CASSRQGSQETQYF,TGTGCCAGCTCACGACAGGGTTCCCAAGAGACCCAGTACTTC
17,NA,NA,TRBV19,TRBJ2-1,CASSTTHYRSSYNEQFF,TGTGCCAGTAGTACCACCCATTACCGCAGCTCCTACAATGAGCAGTTCTTC
15,few,TRBD1,TRBV5-4,TRBJ1-2,CASSFADRGPGGYTF,TGTGCCAGCAGCTTCGCAGACAGGGGGCCGGGTGGCTACACCTTC
11,NA,TRBD1,TRBV18,TRBJ2-7,CASSPGQEQYF,TGTGCCAGCTCACCGGGACAGGAGCAGTACTTC
17,NA,TRBD1,TRBV5-1,TRBJ1-5,CASSPGTGARGNQPQHF,TGCGCCAGCAGCCCCGGGACAGGGGCACGAGGCAATCAGCCCCAGCATTTT
15,NA,TRBD1,TRBV5-5,TRBJ2-1,CASSLGQGGYNEQFF,TGTGCCAGCAGCTTGGGACAGGGGGGATACAATGAGCAGTTCTTC
15,NA,NA,TRBV6-5,TRBJ1-1,CASSYSRRTNTEAFF,TGTGCCAGCAGTTACTCAAGGCGGACAAACACTGAAGCTTTCTTT
16,NA,TRBD2,TRBV10-2,TRBJ2-5,CASARLAGAGGETQYF,TGCGCCAGCGCCAGACTAGCGGGGGCCGGGGGCGAGACCCAGTACTTC
14,NA,TRBD1,TRBV11-1,TRBJ2-7,CASSPDRGLFEQYF,TGTGCCAGCAGCCCGGACAGGGGGCTATTCGAGCAGTACTTC
16,NA,NA,TRBV7-2,TRBJ1-1,CASSLVVAGPNTEAFF,TGTGCCAGCAGCTTAGTGGTGGCAGGGCCGAACACTGAAGCTTTCTTT
12,NA,NA,TRBV2,TRBJ2-5,CASTLALETQYF,TGTGCCAGCACACTAGCTTTGGAGACCCAGTACTTC
15,NA,TRBD2,TRBV6-5,TRBJ2-7,CASSRSGRRSGEQYF,TGTGCCAGCAGCCGTAGCGGGAGGAGGTCCGGCGAGCAGTACTTC
15,NA,NA,TRBV11-2,TRBJ1-5,CASSLRGGVNQPQHF,TGTGCCAGCAGCTTAAGAGGAGGGGTCAATCAGCCCCAGCATTTT
16,NA,TRBD1,TRBV15,TRBJ2-7,CATSRDQTGTGAEQYF,TGTGCCACCAGCAGAGATCAGACCGGGACAGGGGCCGAGCAGTACTTC
14,many,NA,TRBV11-2,TRBJ1-1,CASSLRTENTEAFF,TGTGCCAGCAGCTTACGTACAGAGAACACTGAAGCTTTCTTT
15,NA,TRBD2,TRBV15,TRBJ2-5,CATSRTSGTQETQYF,TGTGCCACCAGCAGGACTAGCGGGACCCAAGAGACCCAGTACTTC
15,NA,NA,TRBV4-1,TRBJ1-2,CASSQANSANYGYTF,TGCGCCAGCAGCCAAGCTAACAGTGCTAACTATGGCTACACCTTC
12,NA,NA,TRBV21-1,TRBJ2-1,CASSHRFDEQFF,TGTGCCAGCAGCCACAGGTTCGATGAGCAGTTCTTC
14,NA,TRBD1,TRBV9,TRBJ2-5,CASSVSTGGETQYF,TGTGCCAGCAGCGTAAGCACAGGGGGAGAGACCCAGTACTTC
12,few,NA,TRBV6-2/TRBV6-3,TRBJ2-7,CASSYPSYEQYF,TGTGCCAGCAGTTACCCATCCTACGAGCAGTACTTC
13,NA,NA,TRBV5-4,TRBJ1-1,CASSLTGNTEAFF,TGTGCCAGCAGCTTGACAGGGAACACTGAAGCTTTCTTT
17,NA,NA,TRBV7-2,TRBJ2-3,CASSLVGARPSTDTQYF,TGTGCCAGCAGCTTAGTAGGGGCTAGACCTAGCACAGATACGCAGTATTTT
15,NA,NA,TRBV18,TRBJ2-7,CASSPGAGASYEQYF,TGTGCCAGCTCACCAGGTGCGGGGGCTTCTTACGAGCAGTACTTC
15,NA,NA,TRBV4-3,TRBJ1-4,CASSHDVRGNEKLFF,TGCGCCAGCAGCCACGATGTCCGGGGGAATGAAAAACTGTTTTTT
15,NA,NA,TRBV4-2,TRBJ1-1,CASSQDFRGNTEAFF,TGTGCCAGCAGCCAAGATTTTCGGGGGAACACTGAAGCTTTCTTT